This T cell receptor (beta chain) emerged from a study of early T cells in non-severe SARS-CoV-2 infection. Across the study: Unsorted whole blood bulk RNA was sequenced, with unpaired chains. Notes on the study in general: VDJdb-based matching was biased toward anti-spike CD8 responses and missed private and CD4 specificities.

Researchers attached unique molecular identifiers to individual cDNA molecules. TCRdb reprocessed the 5' RACE reads with MiXCR, giving one entry per CDR3 protein. The sample has roughly 28,000 distinct CDR3 sequences, approximately 5.4% seen once. This clonotype was recorded at least ten times. Its antigen is as yet unknown. This CDR3 has 13 amino acids. Germline V gives CDR1 SQVTM, CDR2 ANQGSEA. V was clipped by 4 bases and J by 3 bases, with 13 bases between them. The sequencing input was whole blood. The rearrangement uses TRBV29-1 and TRBJ2-7; TRBD2 is a possible D gene (6 bases). This sequence was found in an adult who was a healthcare worker with PCR-confirmed SARS-CoV-2 infection or an uninfected control (not recorded which). The CDR3 bases are TGCAGCGTTGTTGGTAGCGGTATCTACGAGCAGTACTTC. Residues: CSVVGSGIYEQYF.